These T cell receptor beta chains were read from a single sample in a study of T-cell reconstitution after alpha-beta-depleted transplantation in children. TCRdb called the PCR reads again in MiXCR, with one record for every CDR3 protein. Among around 270,000 distinct CDR3 sequences listed, about 7.3% were seen once. Sequencing used peripheral blood, obtained 360 days after TCRalphabeta/CD19-depleted stem cell transplant. These receptors were taken from a female patient aged 2-9 years who had a stem cell transplant for Fanconi anemia, so the T cells may come from the graft donor. Both conserved end residues are part of each CDR3. A D gene is named only where the DNA matches it firmly. A row's size may be missing; if present it is once, few, many or a size class.

TRBJ2-5 | many | TRBV6-5 | TRBD1 | TGTGCCAGCAAGATTACAGGGGGCCAGGAGACCCAGTACTTC | CASKITGGQETQYF
TRBJ2-5 | few | TRBV7-2 | NA | TGTGCCAGCAGCTCTCTAGCGCCATCAGAGACCCAGTACTTC | CASSSLAPSETQYF
TRBJ1-4 | NA | TRBV18 | NA | TGTGCCAGCTCACCGATCGCGCGGAATGAAAAACTGTTTTTT | CASSPIARNEKLFF
TRBJ2-2 | NA | TRBV12-3/TRBV12-4 | TRBD2 | TGTGCCAGCAGTTTAGCTGCGGGGGGGACCACCGGGGAGCTGTTTTTT | CASSLAAGGTTGELFF
TRBJ2-2 | few | TRBV7-2 | TRBD2 | TGTGCCAGCAGAAGAACTAGCGGCACCGGGGAGCTGTTTTTT | CASRRTSGTGELFF
TRBJ2-7 | many | TRBV5-1 | NA | TGCGCCAGCAGCTTGGCCGGGATTCCCAACTCCTACGAGCAGTACTTC | CASSLAGIPNSYEQYF
TRBJ2-7 | many | TRBV5-1 | NA | TGCGCCAGCAGCTTCCAGGGTAACTACGAGCAGTACTTC | CASSFQGNYEQYF
TRBJ2-3 | many | TRBV30 | NA | TGTGCCTGTCAACAGGCTAGTGCAGCAGATACGCAGTATTTT | CACQQASAADTQYF
TRBJ1-5 | NA | TRBV19 | NA | TGTGCCAGTGGGGAGAGCAATCAGCCCCAGCATTTT | CASGESNQPQHF
TRBJ2-1 | many | TRBV10-3 | NA | TGTGCCATCTCCCAGTCGGGACTGGAACTATACAATGAGCAGTTCTTC | CAISQSGLELYNEQFF
TRBJ2-1 | few | TRBV7-2 | TRBD2 | TGTGCCAGCAGCTCCATGCGGGGGGGCGGGCAGTTCTTC | CASSSMRGGGQFF
TRBJ1-5 | many | TRBV12-3/TRBV12-4 | NA | TGTGCCAGCAGTGCCGGAGGGGGGTACAATCAGCCCCAGCATTTT | CASSAGGGYNQPQHF
TRBJ1-1 | many | TRBV20-1 | NA | TGCAGTGCTAGAGATGTCTTCCAAATGGCTGAAGCTTTCTTT | CSARDVFQMAEAFF
TRBJ2-7 | many | TRBV5-1 | TRBD1 | TGCGCCAGCAGCCTGCCGGGACAGCTAACCTCCTACGAGCAGTACTTC | CASSLPGQLTSYEQYF
TRBJ1-1 | many | TRBV29-1 | NA | TGCAGCGGCCTTTACGGGGTGCTGAACACTGAAGCTTTCTTT | CSGLYGVLNTEAFF